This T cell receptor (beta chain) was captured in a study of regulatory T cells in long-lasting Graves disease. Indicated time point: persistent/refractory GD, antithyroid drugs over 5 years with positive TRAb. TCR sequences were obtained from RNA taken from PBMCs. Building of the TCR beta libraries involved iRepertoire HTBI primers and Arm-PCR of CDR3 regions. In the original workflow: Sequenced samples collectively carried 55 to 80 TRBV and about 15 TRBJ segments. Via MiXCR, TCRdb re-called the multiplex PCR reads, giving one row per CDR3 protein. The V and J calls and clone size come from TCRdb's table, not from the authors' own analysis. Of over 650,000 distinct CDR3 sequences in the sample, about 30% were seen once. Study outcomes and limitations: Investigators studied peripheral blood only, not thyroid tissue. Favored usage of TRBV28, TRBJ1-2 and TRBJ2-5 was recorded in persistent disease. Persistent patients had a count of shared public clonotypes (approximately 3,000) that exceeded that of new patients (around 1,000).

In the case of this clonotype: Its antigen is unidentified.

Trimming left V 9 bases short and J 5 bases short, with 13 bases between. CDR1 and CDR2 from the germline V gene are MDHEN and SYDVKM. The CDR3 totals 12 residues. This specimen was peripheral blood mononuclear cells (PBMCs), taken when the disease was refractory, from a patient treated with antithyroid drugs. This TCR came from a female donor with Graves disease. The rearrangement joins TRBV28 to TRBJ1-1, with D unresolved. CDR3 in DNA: TGTGCCAGTAGTATCTCCGCAACTGAAGCTTTCTTT. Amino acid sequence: CASSISATEAFF.